The TCR beta chain under discussion was sequenced for a study of blood T cell repertoires in COVID-19. Germline-derived CDR1 and CDR2 are MNHEY and SVGEGT. The length of the CDR3 is 16 residues. V lost 4 bases, J lost 7 bases, and 10 bases stayed unmatched. Sequencing was performed with immunoSEQ multiplex PCR; in TCRdb, only in-frame clones are kept and a portion is missing. This repertoire shows under 85,000 clones, approximately 86% found once; its top ten account for approximately 7.4%. Sequences were obtained from peripheral blood. V gene TRBV6-2 or TRBV6-3 combines with J gene TRBJ2-2, with 9 bases identical to TRBD2. The sequence came from a man in his 70s with acute or convalescent COVID-19. The CDR3 coding sequence is TGTGCCAGCAGTTCCGGGCTAGCGGGAACCAACGGGGAGCTGTTTTTT. The encoded protein is CASSSGLAGTNGELFF.